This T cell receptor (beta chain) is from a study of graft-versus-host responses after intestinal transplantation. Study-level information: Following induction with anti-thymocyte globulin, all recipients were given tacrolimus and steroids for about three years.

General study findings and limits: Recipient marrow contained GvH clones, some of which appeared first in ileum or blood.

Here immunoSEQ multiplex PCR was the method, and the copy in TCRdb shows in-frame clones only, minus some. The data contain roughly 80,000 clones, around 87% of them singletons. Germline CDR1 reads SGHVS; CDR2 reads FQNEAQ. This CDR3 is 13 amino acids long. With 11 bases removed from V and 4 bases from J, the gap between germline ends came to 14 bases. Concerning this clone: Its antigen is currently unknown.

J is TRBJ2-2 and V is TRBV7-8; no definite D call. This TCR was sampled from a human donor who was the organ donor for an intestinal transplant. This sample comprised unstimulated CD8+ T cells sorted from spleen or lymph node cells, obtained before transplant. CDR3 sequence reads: CALRRGFTGELFF. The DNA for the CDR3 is TGTGCCCTAAGACGTGGATTCACCGGGGAGCTGTTTTTT.